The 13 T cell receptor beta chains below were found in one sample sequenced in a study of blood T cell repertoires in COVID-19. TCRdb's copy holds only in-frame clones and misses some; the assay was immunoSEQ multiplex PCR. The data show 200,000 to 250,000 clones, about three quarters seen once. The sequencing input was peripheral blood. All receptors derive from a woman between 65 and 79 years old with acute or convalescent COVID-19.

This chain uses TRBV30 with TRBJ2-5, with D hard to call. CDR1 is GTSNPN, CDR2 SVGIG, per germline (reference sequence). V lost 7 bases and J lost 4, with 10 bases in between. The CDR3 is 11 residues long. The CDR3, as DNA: TGTGCCTCTGGGTCGGGAGAGACCCAGTACTTC. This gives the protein CASGSGETQYF.

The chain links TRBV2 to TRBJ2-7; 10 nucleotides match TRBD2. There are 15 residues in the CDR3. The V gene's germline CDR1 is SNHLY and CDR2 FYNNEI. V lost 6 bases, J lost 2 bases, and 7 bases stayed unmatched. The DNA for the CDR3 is TGTGCCAGCAGAGGCAAGCGGGAGGGGGCCTACGAGCAGTACTTC. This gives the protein CASRGKREGAYEQYF.

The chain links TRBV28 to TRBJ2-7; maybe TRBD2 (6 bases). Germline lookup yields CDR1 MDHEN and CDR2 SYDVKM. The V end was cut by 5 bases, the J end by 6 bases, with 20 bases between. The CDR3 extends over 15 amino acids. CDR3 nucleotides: TGTGCCAGCAGTCACCGGGGGTTGGGTAAAGGCGAGCAGTACTTC. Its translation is CASSHRGLGKGEQYF.

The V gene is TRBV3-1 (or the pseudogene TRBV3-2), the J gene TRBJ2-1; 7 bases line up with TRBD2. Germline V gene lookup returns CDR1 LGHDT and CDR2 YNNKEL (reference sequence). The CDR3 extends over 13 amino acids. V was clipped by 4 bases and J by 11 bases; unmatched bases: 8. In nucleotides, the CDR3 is TGTGCCAGCAGCCCAGCAGCGGGGATCAAGCAGTTCTTC. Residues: CASSPAAGIKQFF.

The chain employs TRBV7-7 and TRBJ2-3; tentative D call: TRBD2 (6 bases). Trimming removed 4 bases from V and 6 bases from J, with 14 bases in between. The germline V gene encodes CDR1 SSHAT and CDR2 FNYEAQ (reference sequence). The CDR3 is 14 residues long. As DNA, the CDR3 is TGTGCCAGCAGCTCAACTAGCTTAGGGGATACGCAGTATTTT. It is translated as CASSSTSLGDTQYF.

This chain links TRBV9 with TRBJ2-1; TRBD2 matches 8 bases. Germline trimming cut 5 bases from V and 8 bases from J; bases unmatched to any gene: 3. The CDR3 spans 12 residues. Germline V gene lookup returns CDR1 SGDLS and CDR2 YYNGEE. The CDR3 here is CASRPGGDEQFF. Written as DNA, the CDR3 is TGTGCCAGCAGGCCGGGGGGGGATGAGCAGTTCTTC.

The CDR3 sequence: CASGFTGTSGRWNEQFF. Here the CDR3 DNA reads TGTGCTAGTGGTTTTACCGGGACTAGCGGGAGGTGGAATGAGCAGTTCTTC. V and J are TRBV12-5 and TRBJ2-1; 15 positions agree with TRBD2. The CDR3 sequence is 17 residues long. Trimming cost V 3 bases and J 7 bases; bases outside gene matches: 7. Germline CDR1 and CDR2: LGHNT and FRNRAP.

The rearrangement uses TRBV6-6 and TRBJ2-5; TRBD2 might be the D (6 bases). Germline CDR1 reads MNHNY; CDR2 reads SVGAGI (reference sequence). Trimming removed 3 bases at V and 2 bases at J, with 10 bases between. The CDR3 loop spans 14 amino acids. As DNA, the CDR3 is TGTGCCAGCAGTTATGCGGGGAGACAAGAGACCCAGTACTTC. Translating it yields CASSYAGRQETQYF.

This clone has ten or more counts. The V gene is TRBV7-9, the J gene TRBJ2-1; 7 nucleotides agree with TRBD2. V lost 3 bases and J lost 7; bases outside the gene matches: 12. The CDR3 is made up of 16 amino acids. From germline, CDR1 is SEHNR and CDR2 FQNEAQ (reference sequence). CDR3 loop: CASSLFGEGNFNEQFF. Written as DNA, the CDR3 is TGTGCCAGCAGCTTGTTTGGGGAGGGGAATTTTAATGAGCAGTTCTTC.

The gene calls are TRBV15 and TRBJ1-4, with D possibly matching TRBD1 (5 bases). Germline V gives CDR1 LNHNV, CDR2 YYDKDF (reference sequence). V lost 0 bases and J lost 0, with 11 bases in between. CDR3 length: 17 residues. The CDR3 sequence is CATSRDLGRATNEKLFF. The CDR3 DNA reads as TGTGCCACCAGCAGAGATCTCGGCAGGGCAACTAATGAAAAACTGTTTTTT.

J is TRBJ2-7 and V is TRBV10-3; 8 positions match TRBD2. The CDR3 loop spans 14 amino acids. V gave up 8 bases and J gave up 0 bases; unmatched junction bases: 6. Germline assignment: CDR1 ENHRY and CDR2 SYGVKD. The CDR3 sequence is CAIGAGELSYEQYF. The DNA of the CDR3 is TGTGCCATCGGAGCGGGAGAGCTCTCCTACGAGCAGTACTTC.

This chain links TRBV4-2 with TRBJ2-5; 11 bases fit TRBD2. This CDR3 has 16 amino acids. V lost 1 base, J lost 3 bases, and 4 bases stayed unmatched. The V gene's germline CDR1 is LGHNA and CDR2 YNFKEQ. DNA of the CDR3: TGTGCCAGCAGCCAAGCCGGGACTAGCGGAAAAGAGACCCAGTACTTC. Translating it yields CASSQAGTSGKETQYF.

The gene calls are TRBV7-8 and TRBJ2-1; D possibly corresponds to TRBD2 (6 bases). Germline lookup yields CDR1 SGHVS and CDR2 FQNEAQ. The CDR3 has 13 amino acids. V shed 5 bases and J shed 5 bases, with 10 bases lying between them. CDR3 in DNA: TGTGCCAGCAGCACGGGACTCAACAATGAGCAGTTCTTC. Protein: CASSTGLNNEQFF.